Listed below are T cell receptor beta chains from one sample, sequenced in a study of CDR3 diversity in severe acne. TCRdb re-called the PCR reads with MiXCR, one entry per CDR3 protein. The sample has tens of thousands of distinct CDR3 sequences, 51% seen once. Sequenced input: blood. These receptor sequences come from a male donor in good health, without acne. The CDR3 runs from the conserved cysteine through the conserved F or W. Each record gives: D gene, clone size, J gene, V gene, CDR3 DNA, CDR3 protein. D genes are given only for firm matches. Clone size, where shown, is once, few, many, or a class for clones that have expanded.

D: -; size: -; J: TRBJ2-5; V: TRBV24-1; DNA: TGTGCCACCAGTGATTTCGAAAGGTCGAACACCGGGGAGACCCAGTACTTC; CDR3: CATSDFERSNTGETQYF
D: -; size: -; J: TRBJ1-1; V: TRBV25-1; DNA: TGTACCAGCAGCGAACGAGCGTTTGGCACTGAGGCTTTCTTT; CDR3: CTSSERAFGTEAFF
D: -; size: many; J: TRBJ1-1; V: TRBV5-1; DNA: TGCGCCAGCAGCGATGGGGTAAACACTGAAGCTTTCTTT; CDR3: CASSDGVNTEAFF
D: TRBD1; size: few; J: TRBJ2-5; V: TRBV4-1; DNA: TGCGCCAGCAGCCAGGGGACAGGGGAAGAGACCCAGTACTTC; CDR3: CASSQGTGEETQYF
D: TRBD1; size: -; J: TRBJ2-1; V: TRBV7-9; DNA: TGTGCCAGCAGCAGTGCTCCCGGGACAGACAATGAGCAGTTCTTC; CDR3: CASSSAPGTDNEQFF
D: TRBD2; size: -; J: TRBJ2-7; V: TRBV6-4; DNA: TGTGCCAGCACCACCGGGACTAGCGGGAAGGACGAGCAGTACTTC; CDR3: CASTTGTSGKDEQYF
D: -; size: -; J: TRBJ2-3; V: TRBV24-1; DNA: TGTGCCACCAGTGATTTAGCAGATACGCAGTATTTT; CDR3: CATSDLADTQYF
D: TRBD1; size: -; J: TRBJ1-2; V: TRBV5-4; DNA: TGTGCCAGCAGCTCTACAGGGGACGGCTACACCTTC; CDR3: CASSSTGDGYTF
D: TRBD2; size: -; J: TRBJ2-2; V: TRBV7-2; DNA: TGTGCCAGCAGCCGGACTAGCGGCGCGAACACCGGGGAGCTGTTTTTT; CDR3: CASSRTSGANTGELFF
D: TRBD2; size: -; J: TRBJ2-2; V: TRBV9; DNA: TGTGCCAGCAGCCAAGCGGGAGCCGGGGAGCTGTTTTTT; CDR3: CASSQAGAGELFF
D: TRBD1; size: -; J: TRBJ2-7; V: TRBV7-3; DNA: TGTGCCAGCAGCTCGGGGACAGGGAGGCGCTCCTACGAGCAGTACTTC; CDR3: CASSSGTGRRSYEQYF
D: -; size: -; J: TRBJ2-7; V: TRBV10-3; DNA: TGTGCCATCGGGATTGCACCTCCGTGCTCCTACGAGCAGTACTTC; CDR3: CAIGIAPPCSYEQYF
D: TRBD1; size: many; J: TRBJ1-5; V: TRBV5-8; DNA: TGTGCCAGCAGCCAAGGGACAGAGGCTCAGCCCCAGCATTTT; CDR3: CASSQGTEAQPQHF
D: TRBD2; size: medium-sized; J: TRBJ2-7; V: TRBV10-1; DNA: TGCGCCTCAGAGGCTAGCGGGAGCGGCGAGCAGTACTTC; CDR3: CASEASGSGEQYF
D: -; size: -; J: TRBJ2-7; V: TRBV6-5; DNA: TGTGCCAGCACACGAAGAGCCAAGGACGAGCAGTACTTC; CDR3: CASTRRAKDEQYF
D: TRBD1; size: -; J: TRBJ1-6; V: TRBV2; DNA: TGTGCCAGCAGGGGACAGGGGGCGTATTCACCCCTCCACTTT; CDR3: CASRGQGAYSPLHF
D: -; size: once; J: TRBJ1-2; V: TRBV7-2; DNA: TGTGCCAGCAGCCCCGATTCCTATGGCTACACCTTC; CDR3: CASSPDSYGYTF
D: -; size: -; J: TRBJ2-7; V: TRBV19; DNA: TGTGCCAGTAGTACCCGGACAGGGCCTAGCGGGACCATCTCCGAGCAGTACTTC; CDR3: CASSTRTGPSGTISEQYF
D: TRBD2; size: -; J: TRBJ2-7; V: TRBV11-3; DNA: TGTGCCAGCAGCTGGACTAGCGCCGAGCAGTACTTC; CDR3: CASSWTSAEQYF
D: -; size: -; J: TRBJ1-3; V: TRBV12-3/TRBV12-4; DNA: TGTGCCAGCAGCTCGGACTCTATACCTGGAAACACCATATATTTT; CDR3: CASSSDSIPGNTIYF
D: -; size: -; J: TRBJ2-3; V: TRBV20-1; DNA: TGCAGTGCTAGGACCCTTCCCGGCACAGATACGCAGTATTTT; CDR3: CSARTLPGTDTQYF
D: -; size: -; J: TRBJ1-4; V: TRBV9; DNA: TGTGCCACCAGAAGTTCAGCGAATGAAAAACTGTTTTTT; CDR3: CATRSSANEKLFF
D: -; size: -; J: TRBJ2-7; V: TRBV20-1; DNA: TGCAGTGCTAGAGACCCAGGGAGGGAGCAGTACTTC; CDR3: CSARDPGREQYF
D: -; size: many; J: TRBJ2-7; V: TRBV27; DNA: TGTGCCAGCAGTTTCACCCCCTCCTACGAGCAGTACTTC; CDR3: CASSFTPSYEQYF
D: -; size: -; J: TRBJ1-1; V: TRBV5-1; DNA: TGCGCCAGCAGCCGGGAAGGGGAGGTCTGGGCTGAAGCTTTCTTT; CDR3: CASSREGEVWAEAFF
D: TRBD2; size: -; J: TRBJ2-5; V: TRBV12-3/TRBV12-4; DNA: TGTGCCAGCACTCAGACTAGCGGGGGTGCGCGGGAGACCCAGTACTTC; CDR3: CASTQTSGGARETQYF
D: -; size: medium-sized; J: TRBJ2-5; V: TRBV20-1; DNA: TGCAGTGCTAGATATGGCCTCCAAGAGACCCAGTACTTC; CDR3: CSARYGLQETQYF
D: -; size: -; J: TRBJ1-1; V: TRBV2; DNA: TGTGCCAGCAGTGAATTAACAGGAAGGACTGAAGCTTTCTTT; CDR3: CASSELTGRTEAFF
D: TRBD2; size: -; J: TRBJ2-1; V: TRBV9; DNA: TGTGCCAGCAGCACGGGACTAGCATCGGGAAATGAGCAGTTCTTC; CDR3: CASSTGLASGNEQFF
D: TRBD2; size: many; J: TRBJ2-5; V: TRBV14; DNA: TGTGCCAGCAGCCAAGGCCGGGACTACGGTGGGGGAGAGACCCAGTACTTC; CDR3: CASSQGRDYGGGETQYF
D: TRBD2; size: many; J: TRBJ2-7; V: TRBV29-1; DNA: TGCAGCGTTGGGGGACTAGCGGGAAGTCAGACCTACGAGCAGTACTTC; CDR3: CSVGGLAGSQTYEQYF
D: TRBD1; size: -; J: TRBJ1-1; V: TRBV25-1; DNA: TGTGCCAGCAGCTCGCGGACAGGGGGGAACACTGAAGCTTTCTTT; CDR3: CASSSRTGGNTEAFF
D: -; size: -; J: TRBJ2-5; V: TRBV6-1; DNA: TGTGCCAGCAGTTTAATCGACAGGGAGACCCAGTACTTC; CDR3: CASSLIDRETQYF
D: -; size: -; J: TRBJ1-2; V: TRBV12-3/TRBV12-4; DNA: TGTGCCAGCAGTTTCGGAGGGGACGGCTACACCTTC; CDR3: CASSFGGDGYTF
D: -; size: many; J: TRBJ2-1; V: TRBV19; DNA: TGTGCCAGTAGTACTAGCAGCACCTACAATGAGCAGTTCTTC; CDR3: CASSTSSTYNEQFF
D: TRBD1; size: -; J: TRBJ1-2; V: TRBV6-5; DNA: TGTGCCAGCAGGGTCCGTGGGACAGGGAGAGGCTATGGCTACACCTTC; CDR3: CASRVRGTGRGYGYTF
D: -; size: -; J: TRBJ2-1; V: TRBV15; DNA: TGTGCCACCAGCAGTGACACATCCTACAATGAGCAGTTCTTC; CDR3: CATSSDTSYNEQFF
D: -; size: -; J: TRBJ1-2; V: TRBV20-1; DNA: TGCAGTGCTAGAGACAGGGATGGCTACACCTTC; CDR3: CSARDRDGYTF
D: -; size: few; J: TRBJ1-5; V: TRBV20-1; DNA: TGCAGTGCTAGAGAGAGGGGTCAGCCCCAGCATTTT; CDR3: CSARERGQPQHF
D: -; size: many; J: TRBJ1-6; V: TRBV19; DNA: TGTGCCAGTAAGTGGGCGGGGAACTATAATTCACCCCTCCACTTT; CDR3: CASKWAGNYNSPLHF
D: -; size: -; J: TRBJ1-2; V: TRBV19; DNA: TGTGCCAGCAATAAGGGGAGGAACTATGGCTACACCTTC; CDR3: CASNKGRNYGYTF
D: -; size: -; J: TRBJ2-7; V: TRBV15; DNA: TGTGCCACCAGCAGAGGCGGACTGGACGCCTACGAGCAGTACTTC; CDR3: CATSRGGLDAYEQYF
D: TRBD2; size: few; J: TRBJ2-3; V: TRBV20-1; DNA: TGCAGTGCCCCAGCGGGAGGGTGGGATGAGCAGTATTTT; CDR3: CSAPAGGWDEQYF
D: -; size: -; J: TRBJ2-2; V: TRBV24-1; DNA: TGTGCCGCCTCCAGGGGGGGCACCGGGGAGCTGTTTTTT; CDR3: CAASRGGTGELFF
D: -; size: -; J: TRBJ1-1; V: TRBV19; DNA: TGTGCCAGTAGTAACAGGAACACTGAAGCTTTCTTT; CDR3: CASSNRNTEAFF
D: TRBD2; size: once; J: TRBJ2-3; V: TRBV3-1; DNA: TGTGCCAGCAGCCATTGGGGCGGGACTAGCGGGACTGAGGGCGCAGATACGCAGTATTTT; CDR3: CASSHWGGTSGTEGADTQYF
D: TRBD1; size: -; J: TRBJ2-7; V: TRBV10-3; DNA: TGTGCCATCAGTTTGGGACAGGGGGCGATCTACGAGCAGTACTTC; CDR3: CAISLGQGAIYEQYF
D: -; size: many; J: TRBJ1-4; V: TRBV2; DNA: TGTGCCAGTCGGGGCGAAAAACTGTTTTTT; CDR3: CASRGEKLFF
D: TRBD1; size: many; J: TRBJ1-2; V: TRBV6-4; DNA: TGTGCCAGCAGTGCGGTCACAGGGGGTGGCTACACCTTC; CDR3: CASSAVTGGGYTF
D: -; size: -; J: TRBJ1-1; V: TRBV4-1; DNA: TGCGCCAGCAGCCAAGTGAATCTGGGATTTCGAGGCACTGAAGCTTTCTTT; CDR3: CASSQVNLGFRGTEAFF
D: -; size: few; J: TRBJ2-6; V: TRBV2; DNA: TGTGCCAGCAGTGATGATGGGGCCAACGTCCTGACTTTC; CDR3: CASSDDGANVLTF
D: -; size: -; J: TRBJ1-2; V: TRBV19; DNA: TGTGCTAGTGGACTGAGCGTCAACTATGGCTACACCTTC; CDR3: CASGLSVNYGYTF
D: -; size: -; J: TRBJ2-2; V: TRBV7-3; DNA: TGTGCCAGCAGCTTAAGGGAGGGGGCACCCCTCCAGCTGTTTTTT; CDR3: CASSLREGAPLQLFF
D: -; size: -; J: TRBJ1-1; V: TRBV2; DNA: TGTGCCAGCAACCTCATGGGGGGCATGAACACTGAAGCTTTCTTT; CDR3: CASNLMGGMNTEAFF
D: TRBD1; size: -; J: TRBJ1-2; V: TRBV5-4; DNA: TGTGCCAGCAGCTTTCCGGGACAGTATGGCTACACCTTC; CDR3: CASSFPGQYGYTF